This T cell receptor beta chain was documented in a study of OX40 agonist ivuxolimab in advanced cancers. Study summary: Past anti-PD-1, anti-PD-L1 or anti-CTLA-4 therapy was accepted, and roughly 40% had received some. Study-wide results and caveats: Nonresponders, in some cases, also had low normalized T-cell clonal expansion. Near-lowest levels of clonal expansion characterized partial responders at 0.1-3.0 mg/kg.

On this clone itself: Its antigen is not identified.

Trimming took 4 bases from V and 6 from J, leaving 13 bases between them. Germline loops: CDR1 SGHKS, CDR2 YYEKEE (reference sequence). The CDR3 extends over 13 amino acids. Produced via immunoSEQ multiplex PCR; TCRdb's table is partial and in-frame only. Of about 49,000 clones listed, roughly nine tenths are singletons. This sequence originates from an adult with an advanced solid tumor such as melanoma, head and neck, liver or kidney cancer. V is TRBV5-5 and J is TRBJ1-1; tentative D call: TRBD1 (6 bases). Sequences were derived from CD4+ or CD8+ T cells sorted from blood, sampled in a trial of the OX40 agonist ivuxolimab. The CDR3: CASSRGARAEAFF. In nucleotides, the CDR3 is TGTGCCAGCAGCCGGGGGGCGAGGGCTGAAGCTTTCTTT.